Below, 31 T cell receptor beta chains from the same sample are listed, as sequenced in a study of vaccination effects on CD4 cells after COVID-19. Their specific antigens are unknown. TCRdb keeps only in-frame clones here, not all; method: immunoSEQ multiplex PCR. The data contain about 14,000 clones, around 82% of them singletons. Peptide-pool stimulation followed by sequencing identified expanded antigen-specific CD4+ clonotypes in the ViraFEST assay. CD4+ T cell isolation took place after approximately ten days of culture. PCR confirmed that the person was infected with SARS-CoV-2 between March and December 2020. Each participant received a vaccine that was either BNT162b2 or mRNA-1273, given as two doses. This sample comprised CD4+ T cells from PBMCs cultured with SARS-CoV-2 spike peptides, obtained after COVID-19 vaccination. The source is a human donor who had a prior SARS-CoV-2 infection.

The rearrangement uses TRBV9 and TRBJ2-2, with a tentative D call TRBD2 (5 bases). Germline CDR1 reads SGDLS; CDR2 reads YYNGEE. The ends were cut back, 4 bases at V and 2 bases at J, with 12 bases in the middle. The CDR3 is made up of 15 amino acids. CDR3 in DNA: TGTGCCAGCAGCCCCCGACGGGAAAACACCGGGGAGCTGTTTTTT. Its protein product is CASSPRRENTGELFF.

The rearrangement links TRBV7-2 to TRBJ2-5, with 8 bases matching TRBD2. After removal of 4 bases from V and 2 bases from J, the junction contained 3 bases not matched to a gene. There are 14 residues in the CDR3. CDR1 SGHTA and CDR2 FQGNSA come from the germline V gene. The CDR3 bases are TGTGCCAGCAGCTCTATAGCGGGGCAAGAGACCCAGTACTTC. Its translation: CASSSIAGQETQYF.

The V gene is TRBV3-1 (or the pseudogene TRBV3-2), the J gene TRBJ2-3, with a weak D call TRBD2 (6 bases). This CDR3 contains 16 residues. The V end was cut by 1 base, the J end by 5 bases, with 16 bases between. Germline values: CDR1 LGHDT, CDR2 YNNKEL (reference sequence). For the CDR3, the DNA is TGTGCCAGCAGCCAAGTTTGGGGGGAGTGGGAAGATACGCAGTATTTT. Protein sequence: CASSQVWGEWEDTQYF.

The chain joins TRBV10-3 to TRBJ1-1; 7 bases align to TRBD1. The CDR3 covers 14 residues. The V gene's germline CDR1 is ENHRY and CDR2 SYGVKD. The junction had 6 bases not matched to a gene; V was cut back by 6 bases and J by 2 bases. The CDR3 DNA reads as TGTGCCATCAGCTCGACAGGGTTTAACACTGAAGCTTTCTTT. Amino acids: CAISSTGFNTEAFF.

The chain couples TRBV6-1 to TRBJ2-2; D perhaps matches TRBD2 (5 bases). The V end was cut by 0 bases, the J end by 5 bases, with 13 bases between. This CDR3 is 16 amino acids long. In germline, CDR1 is MNHNS, CDR2 SASEGT. The CDR3 DNA is TGTGCCAGCAGTGAAGCTTCCTACCCGGGGACCGGGGAGCTGTTTTTT. Translation: CASSEASYPGTGELFF.

This clone has a handful of counts. J is TRBJ1-2 and V is TRBV30; D is uncertain. V was cut by 0 bases and J by 0 bases, with 17 bases left in between. This CDR3 is 17 amino acids long. CDR1 and CDR2 (germline): GTSNPN, SVGIG (reference sequence). The CDR3 DNA follows: TGTGCCTGGAGTGTGGGTCCTTTTAGGGCGGCTAACTATGGCTACACCTTC. This translates into CAWSVGPFRAANYGYTF.

The V call is TRBV7-8, the J call TRBJ2-1, with 7 bases matching TRBD2. This CDR3 region has 14 residues. V shed 5 bases and J 3 bases; nucleotides not matched to a gene: 4. Looked up from germline, CDR1 is SGHVS and CDR2 is FQNEAQ. CDR3 sequence: CASSPRTSYNEQFF. CDR3 in DNA: TGTGCCAGCAGCCCCCGGACTAGCTACAATGAGCAGTTCTTC.

The gene calls are TRBV19 and TRBJ1-3; D unclear. V lost 7 bases and J lost 0, with 13 bases in between. This CDR3 contains 15 residues. Germline V CDR1 and CDR2: LNHDA, SQIVND (reference sequence). The CDR3 nucleotides are TGTGCCAGTAAAACCTACGTCAACTCTGGAAACACCATATATTTT. Translating it yields CASKTYVNSGNTIYF.

The chain uses TRBV7-2 and TRBJ2-5, with unresolved D. V was shortened by 5 bases and J by 5 bases, with 12 bases between the two germline ends. The CDR3 is 13 amino acids. CDR1 is SGHTA and CDR2 is FQGNSA in the germline V gene. The CDR3 DNA follows: TGTGCCAGCAGCCAAAACCCCGGGGAGACCCAGTACTTC. Amino acids: CASSQNPGETQYF.

This chain uses TRBV9 with TRBJ2-1; D is unclear. Germline CDR1 and CDR2: SGDLS and YYNGEE. The CDR3 contains 8 residues. Here the CDR3 reads CAGNEQFF. CDR3 DNA sequence: TGTGCTGGAAATGAGCAGTTCTTC.

The chain employs TRBV5-6 and TRBJ2-7; D uncertain. The CDR3 sequence is 11 residues long. Trimming stripped 1 base from V and 7 bases from J, with 6 bases between. Germline values: CDR1 SGHDT, CDR2 YYEEEE. For the CDR3, the DNA is TGTGCCAGCAGCTTGTTGGGGGAGCAGTACTTC. This codes for CASSLLGEQYF.

The chain joins TRBV18 to TRBJ1-2; D ambiguous. The germline V and J ends were trimmed by 8 bases and 7 bases, with 17 bases remaining between them. The CDR3 spans 13 residues. Germline-derived CDR1 and CDR2 are KGHSH and LQKENI. In DNA, the CDR3 is TGTGCCAGCCATAACGACCCGGTGGGTGGCTACACCTTC. This gives the protein CASHNDPVGGYTF. Drawing the rest from reference TRBV18 and TRBJ1-2, the complete variable domain is NAGVMQNPRHLVRRRGQEARLRCSPMKGHSHVYWYRQLPEEGLKFMVYLQKENIIDESGMPKERFSAEFPKEGPSILRIQQVVRGDSAAYFCASHNDPVGGYTFGSGTRLTVV.

This clone was seen more than once but under ten times. The rearrangement links TRBV7-9 to TRBJ1-3, with 10 bases identical to TRBD1. The CDR3 length is 14 residues. CDR1 is SEHNR, CDR2 FQNEAQ, per germline (reference sequence). The ends lost 4 bases at V and 8 bases at J; junction bases unmatched: 5. The CDR3: CASSSRTGGDTIYF. DNA of the CDR3: TGTGCCAGCAGCTCGCGGACAGGGGGAGACACCATATATTTT.

The J gene is TRBJ2-4, the V gene TRBV5-1; 9 bases match TRBD1. V dropped 4 bases and J dropped 4; count of bases not matched to a gene: 6. The CDR3 spans 15 residues. The V gene's germline CDR1 is SGHRS and CDR2 YFSETQ. DNA for the CDR3: TGCGCCAGCAGCCCCGACGGGACAGGGAAAAACATTCAGTACTTC. This gives the protein CASSPDGTGKNIQYF.

This clone was seen only once. The chain employs TRBV10-1 and TRBJ2-5; 8 bases are shared with TRBD1. V trimming: 6 bases; J trimming: 5 bases; junction bases outside the gene matches: 8. The CDR3 spans 14 residues. The germline V gene encodes CDR1 WNHNN and CDR2 SYGVQD (reference sequence). The CDR3: CASRTDRGGETQYF. Here the CDR3 DNA reads TGCGCCAGCAGGACCGACAGGGGCGGGGAGACCCAGTACTTC.

The chain uses TRBV7-2 and TRBJ2-7; 10 bases map to TRBD2. The V segment lost 4 bases and the J segment 7 bases; nucleotides outside the gene matches: 7. The CDR3 runs to 14 residues. The germline V gene encodes CDR1 SGHTA and CDR2 FQGNSA. CDR3 region: CASSSGLAVGEQYF. The CDR3 DNA is TGTGCCAGCAGCTCCGGACTAGCGGTAGGGGAGCAGTACTTC.

The V and J genes are TRBV5-6 and TRBJ1-6; tentatively, D is TRBD1 (5 bases). From germline, CDR1 is SGHDT and CDR2 YYEEEE. CDR3 length: 14 residues. The germline V and J ends were trimmed by 4 bases and 6 bases, with 11 bases remaining between them. The CDR3 loop reads CASSPGTPNSPLHF. DNA of the CDR3: TGTGCCAGCAGCCCCGGGACTCCTAATTCACCCCTCCACTTT.

This clone was seen a few times. The chain couples TRBV11-3 to TRBJ1-1, with 8 bases lining up with TRBD1. This CDR3 comprises 15 residues. Germline V gene data show CDR1 as SGHNT and CDR2 as YENEEA. Germline trimming cut 4 bases from V and 3 bases from J; bases unmatched to any gene: 7. The CDR3 coding sequence is TGTGCCAGCAGCTCCCAGGGGGCGCTGGACACTGAAGCTTTCTTT. This encodes CASSSQGALDTEAFF.

V usage is TRBV13 and J usage is TRBJ2-3, with D unclear. This CDR3 spans 17 amino acids. Germline V gene sequence: CDR1 PRHDT, CDR2 FYEKMQ (reference sequence). The V end lost 5 bases, the J end lost 0 bases, and 18 bases lay between the germline ends. The CDR3 nucleotides are TGTGCCAGCAGCGCGTCCGGGTGGGTGGCTAGCACAGATACGCAGTATTTT. Encoded protein: CASSASGWVASTDTQYF.

The chain recombines TRBV27 with TRBJ1-2, with 9 positions matching TRBD1. V was pared by 0 bases and J by 4 bases, with 9 bases of the junction left unmatched. From germline, CDR1 is MNHEY and CDR2 SMNVEV (reference sequence). The CDR3 runs to 17 residues. The CDR3 protein is CASSLSARQGDIYGYTF. In DNA, the CDR3 is TGTGCCAGCAGTTTATCCGCACGACAGGGGGATATCTATGGCTACACCTTC.

The chain combines TRBV7-2 with TRBJ1-6, with 9 bases that match TRBD1. V was clipped by 2 bases and J by 4 bases; unmatched bases: 3. The CDR3 has 16 amino acids. Germline CDR1 reads SGHTA; CDR2 reads FQGNSA. The CDR3 loop is CASSLQTGGYNSPLHF. The CDR3 DNA is TGTGCCAGCAGCTTACAGACAGGGGGATATAATTCACCCCTCCACTTT.

V is TRBV30 and J is TRBJ2-5; D is unclear. This CDR3 comprises 12 residues. V was cut by 2 bases and J by 5 bases, with 9 bases left in between. Per the germline V gene, CDR1 is GTSNPN and CDR2 is SVGIG (reference sequence). CDR3: CAWSYLWETQYF. Written as DNA, the CDR3 is TGTGCCTGGAGTTACCTCTGGGAGACCCAGTACTTC.

The table lists this clone with a few counts. The chain uses TRBV3-1 (or the pseudogene TRBV3-2) and TRBJ2-7; possibly TRBD1 or TRBD2 for D (5 bases each). Trimming pared 1 base from V and 3 bases from J, leaving 13 bases between. Germline assignment: CDR1 LGHDT and CDR2 YNNKEL (reference sequence). The CDR3 runs 15 residues. CDR3 bases: TGTGCCAGCAGCCAAGGACCCGGGACCTTCTACGAGCAGTACTTC. Translation gives CASSQGPGTFYEQYF.

This chain connects TRBV11-3 to TRBJ2-3; TRBD1 matches 7 bases. There are 15 residues in the CDR3. The germline CDR1 and CDR2 sequences are SGHNT and YENEEA. V trimming: 1 base; J trimming: 4 bases; junction bases outside the gene matches: 5. The CDR3 DNA reads TGTGCCAGCAGCTTAGGGGGGACAGTCCCAGATACGCAGTATTTT. Translated: CASSLGGTVPDTQYF.

J is TRBJ1-2 and V is TRBV6-5; D is possibly TRBD1 (6 bases). CDR3 size: 13 residues. Germline V gives CDR1 MNHEY, CDR2 SVGAGI. Between the trimmed V and J ends, which lost 2 bases and 7 bases, there was a span of 11 bases. The CDR3 nucleotides are TGTGCCAGCAGTTACGTCTCAGGGGCTGGCTACACCTTC. The encoded protein is CASSYVSGAGYTF.

The chain couples TRBV18 to TRBJ2-2; 8 positions agree with TRBD1. Germline-derived CDR1 and CDR2 are KGHSH and LQKENI. V lost 3 bases, J lost 7 bases, and 13 bases stayed unmatched. CDR3 length: 17 amino acids. The DNA for the CDR3 is TGTGCCAGCTCACCGCCGAAGATGCAGGGGGCGATCGGGGAGCTGTTTTTT. Its translation is CASSPPKMQGAIGELFF.

The CDR3 DNA is TGCGCCAGCGATGTAGCGGGGACCTCAGCAGATACGCAGTATTTT. It yields the protein CASDVAGTSADTQYF. The V gene is TRBV5-1, the J gene TRBJ2-3; 8 bases align to TRBD2. The length of the CDR3 is 15 residues. Unmatched junction bases numbered 11, after V lost 7 bases and J lost 4 bases. From germline, CDR1 is SGHRS and CDR2 YFSETQ.

This clone was seen only once. The J gene is TRBJ2-5, the V gene TRBV3-1 (or the pseudogene TRBV3-2); 8 nucleotides align to TRBD1. The CDR3 is made up of 15 amino acids. Trimming removed 4 bases from V and 5 bases from J; junction bases left unmatched: 9. Per germline, CDR1 LGHDT and CDR2 YNNKEL (reference sequence). In nucleotides, the CDR3 is TGTGCCAGCAGCCGGAGTCAGGACAGGGTGGAGACCCAGTACTTC. Protein sequence: CASSRSQDRVETQYF.

The CDR3 is CSVEVQGGETQYF. The CDR3 DNA reads as TGCAGCGTTGAGGTACAGGGTGGGGAGACCCAGTACTTC. The rearrangement uses TRBV29-1 and TRBJ2-5, with a possible D match to TRBD1 (6 bases). CDR1 is SQVTM, CDR2 ANQGSEA, per germline. The CDR3 extends over 13 amino acids. Deletions cut 3 bases from V and 5 bases from J, with 13 bases between.

The gene calls are TRBV7-2 and TRBJ2-1; D call uncertain. Germline CDR1 reads SGHTA; CDR2 reads FQGNSA. V was clipped by 3 bases and J by 2 bases, with 8 bases between them. The CDR3 covers 14 residues. The CDR3, as DNA: TGTGCCAGCAGCTTGGACCCGGCCTACAATGAGCAGTTCTTC. The encoded protein is CASSLDPAYNEQFF. Filled out from reference TRBV7-2 and TRBJ2-1, the complete variable domain reads GAGVSQSPSNKVTEKGKDVELRCDPISGHTALYWYRQSLGQGLEFLIYFQGNSAPDKSGLPSDRFSAERTGGSVSTLTIQRTQQEDSAVYLCASSLDPAYNEQFFGPGTRLTVL.

The chain employs TRBV15 and TRBJ2-7; possible D gene TRBD1, 5 bases. CDR1 is LNHNV and CDR2 is YYDKDF in the germline V gene (reference sequence). With 0 bases removed from V and 6 bases from J, the gap between germline ends came to 18 bases. This CDR3 contains 16 residues. This CDR3 is CATSRDRVLERGEQYF. DNA of the CDR3: TGTGCCACCAGCAGAGATAGGGTACTCGAAAGGGGCGAGCAGTACTTC.